Listed here are 17 T cell receptor beta chains from one sample, sequenced in a study of quantifying T cell responses using KT2 cells. Turning to the study itself: Reverse transcription used primers in the TCR alpha and beta constant regions.

The cDNA 3' end received a ligated oligonucleotide with a UMI. The first PCR ran approximately 4 cycles with an equimolar RC1.1 and RC1.2 beta primer mix. MiXCR, applied by TCRdb to the UMI-ligation and nested PCR reads, yields one record per CDR3 protein. The profile shows around 56,000 distinct CDR3 sequences, approximately 13% of them singletons. Input material: PBMCs spiked with cells of the T cell clone KT2. These receptor sequences come from a human donor.

This clonotype occurred a few times. The rearrangement uses TRBV12-3 or TRBV12-4 and TRBJ2-5; TRBD2 matches 12 bases. The V and J ends lost 4 bases and 7 bases, in that order; junction bases with no gene match: 4. This CDR3 comprises 14 residues. Here the CDR3 reads CASSSTSGRRTQYF. The CDR3 DNA sequence: TGTGCCAGCAGTTCGACTAGCGGGAGAAGGACCCAGTACTTC.

There are a few counts of this clonotype. The chain couples TRBV14 to TRBJ2-1, with TRBD1 identical over 7 bases. Germline values: CDR1 SGHDN, CDR2 FVKESK. The CDR3 sequence is 15 residues long. V lost 1 base and J lost 3; bases outside the gene matches: 3. The CDR3 coding sequence is TGTGCCAGCAGCCAAGGCAGGGGGTTCTACAATGAGCAGTTCTTC. It is translated as CASSQGRGFYNEQFF.

This chain links TRBV2 with TRBJ1-6, with D possibly matching TRBD1 (5 bases). The CDR3 is 13 amino acids. The germline V gene encodes CDR1 SNHLY and CDR2 FYNNEI. Trimming cost V 4 bases and J 10 bases, with 11 bases left between them. The CDR3 DNA is TGTGCCAGCAGTGTCAATGGGGGATCACCCCTCCACTTT. Translated, it gives CASSVNGGSPLHF.

The J gene is TRBJ2-3, the V gene TRBV10-3; the D gene is possibly TRBD1 (5 bases). Germline lookup yields CDR1 ENHRY and CDR2 SYGVKD. V lost 4 bases to trimming and J lost 11 bases, with 13 bases between them. The CDR3 extends over 12 amino acids. The DNA for the CDR3 is TGTGCCATCAGTGGTGGACCACAGGAGCAGTATTTT. Translation: CAISGGPQEQYF.

This clonotype was observed a few times. The chain recombines TRBV6-6 with TRBJ2-6, with 12 bases aligning to TRBD2. The germline CDR1 and CDR2 sequences are MNHNY and SVGAGI (reference sequence). V was pared by 7 bases and J by 4 bases, with 11 bases of the junction left unmatched. CDR3 length: 18 amino acids. In DNA form, the CDR3 reads TGTGCCAGCATCGCGACTAGCGGGAGCCCTGGAGGGGCCAACGTCCTGACTTTC. Protein sequence: CASIATSGSPGGANVLTF.

This clonotype has only a few counts. The gene calls are TRBV9 and TRBJ2-1, with 12 bases matching TRBD2. The CDR3 contains 16 residues. V was pared by 4 bases and J by 4 bases, with 6 bases of the junction left unmatched. Looked up from germline, CDR1 is SGDLS and CDR2 is YYNGEE. The CDR3 DNA reads TGTGCCAGCAGCCACCGTGGGACTAGCGGGTACAATGAGCAGTTCTTC. Translated, it gives CASSHRGTSGYNEQFF.

This clonotype was counted between two and nine times. The chain links TRBV30 to TRBJ1-3; 8 bases map to TRBD1. In germline, CDR1 is GTSNPN, CDR2 SVGIG (reference sequence). The V gene end was trimmed by 0 bases and the J gene end by 2 bases; junction bases not matched to a gene: 3. The CDR3 extends over 15 amino acids. CDR3 amino acids: CAWSVRRGPGNTIYF. The CDR3 DNA reads as TGTGCCTGGAGTGTTCGCAGGGGGCCTGGAAACACCATATATTTT.

The table lists this clonotype with a few counts. V is TRBV29-1 and J is TRBJ1-1, with a possible D match to TRBD1 (5 bases). The CDR3 extends over 14 amino acids. Trimming removed 3 bases at V and 5 bases at J, with 16 bases between. CDR1 and CDR2 (germline): SQVTM, ANQGSEA. The CDR3 DNA sequence: TGCAGCGTTGAGCATAGGGGCGAAGGGACTGAAGCTTTCTTT. It yields the protein CSVEHRGEGTEAFF.

This sequence joins TRBV2 and TRBJ2-5; 7 positions agree with TRBD2. This CDR3 is 14 amino acids long. Germline assignment: CDR1 SNHLY and CDR2 FYNNEI. V lost 5 bases, J lost 2 bases, and 5 bases stayed unmatched. The CDR3 region has the DNA TGTGCCAGCAGTCGCAGCGGGGTTCAAGAGACCCAGTACTTC. Amino acid sequence: CASSRSGVQETQYF.

This clonotype has more than one count but fewer than ten. The chain recombines TRBV28 with TRBJ2-3; 12 positions agree with TRBD2. The junction had 16 bases not matched to a gene; V was cut back by 10 bases and J by 5 bases. CDR1 is MDHEN and CDR2 is SYDVKM in the germline V gene. The CDR3 consists of 17 residues. CDR3 nucleotides: TGTGCCACCTGGGAGAGACCTAGCGGGAGGGAAGGAGATACGCAGTATTTT. Amino acids: CATWERPSGREGDTQYF.

The rearrangement joins TRBV7-9 to TRBJ1-4; tentatively, D is TRBD1 (5 bases). Germline CDR1 reads SEHNR; CDR2 reads FQNEAQ (reference sequence). The CDR3 loop spans 14 amino acids. V was trimmed by 4 bases and J by 9 bases, leaving 15 bases between them. Here the CDR3 reads CASSSAGAGQKLFF. CDR3 in DNA: TGTGCCAGCAGCTCGGCCGGGGCTGGACAAAAACTGTTTTTT.

The chain employs TRBV5-1 and TRBJ2-3; D remains unclear. The V end was cut by 0 bases, the J end by 2 bases, with 10 bases between. The CDR3 is made up of 15 amino acids. Germline V gene lookup returns CDR1 SGHRS and CDR2 YFSETQ. The CDR3 loop is CASSLEARYTDTQYF. CDR3 in DNA: TGCGCCAGCAGCTTGGAGGCTAGGTACACAGATACGCAGTATTTT.

This clonotype was detected only a few times. The chain recombines TRBV12-3 or TRBV12-4 with TRBJ1-3; perhaps TRBD1 as D (5 bases). V lost 10 bases and J 0 bases, leaving 13 bases between the germline ends. The CDR3 runs 14 residues. CDR3 bases: TGTGCCACGAAAGGGGCCCCCTCTGGAAACACCATATATTTT. Protein: CATKGAPSGNTIYF.

The J gene is TRBJ1-2, the V gene TRBV12-3 or TRBV12-4, with D perhaps matching TRBD1 (5 bases). V shed 5 bases and J shed 5 bases, with 18 bases lying between them. This CDR3 is built from 15 residues. Written as DNA, the CDR3 is TGTGCCAGCAGTCCGAGACAGACGCTAAAGTATGGCTACACCTTC. Its translation is CASSPRQTLKYGYTF.

This clonotype was counted between two and nine times. The chain combines TRBV7-3 with TRBJ2-5; D is unclear. CDR1 and CDR2 (germline): SGHTA, FQGTGA. Trimming removed 1 base from V and 3 bases from J, with 9 bases in between. The CDR3 sequence is 14 residues long. CDR3 in DNA: TGTGCCAGCAGCTTAAGTGGCATGAAAGAGACCCAGTACTTC. This sequence encodes CASSLSGMKETQYF.

This clonotype was detected ten times or more. The genes are TRBV10-3 and TRBJ1-4; no firm D call. Trimming left V 6 bases short and J 6 bases short, with 14 bases between. Germline CDR1 reads ENHRY; CDR2 reads SYGVKD. The length of the CDR3 is 14 residues. CDR3 DNA sequence: TGTGCCATCAGGCCTTCTATTCCCGATGAAAAACTGTTTTTT. This encodes CAIRPSIPDEKLFF.

This clonotype was found a few times. The genes are TRBV20-1 and TRBJ1-6; possibly TRBD1 for D (6 bases). The germline V gene has CDR1 DFQATT and CDR2 SNEGSKA (reference sequence). This CDR3 spans 14 amino acids. CDR3 bases: TGCAGCATAGGGGAGGGGGGCACTTATTCACCCCTCCACTTT. Encoded protein: CSIGEGGTYSPLHF.